Listed below are T cell receptor beta chains from one sample, sequenced in a study of T cell repertoires in cytomegalovirus infection. TCRdb passed the reads through MiXCR, listing each CDR3 protein once. The data contain approximately 320,000 distinct CDR3 sequences, more than 8% of them seen just once; the ten biggest clones take up about 4.5%. The material sequenced was PBMCs. The receptor source for this set is a human donor in good health (CMV status not recorded). Some clones in this sample may be carry-over from other donors' samples. Both conserved end residues are trimmed from each CDR3.

cdr3_aa,v_call
ASSTTGTNEQF,TRBV18
ASSLAADPQH,TRBV7-9
SAGGGKVTEQF,TRBV20-1
ASIQGARGTETQY,TRBV7-2
ASSLEGPGEAF,TRBV7-9
SARGSSTDTQY,TRBV20-1
ALNVRGVSYEQY,TRBV10-3
ASRPQGTSGRSANEQF,TRBV6-2/TRBV6-3
ASSLVVSWGYGYT,TRBV11-2
ASSYVAGGPDNEQF,TRBV5-1
ASSLAPGGGQPQH,TRBV7-2
ASSITGLVVNEQF,TRBV19
ASSYSNLMNTEAF,TRBV6-5
ASSPAGWNEQF,TRBV7-8
ASSLKPGAHEQF,TRBV12-3/TRBV12-4
ASSLEGRRTYNEQF,TRBV7-2
ASSLGSVTSNQPQH,TRBV7-2